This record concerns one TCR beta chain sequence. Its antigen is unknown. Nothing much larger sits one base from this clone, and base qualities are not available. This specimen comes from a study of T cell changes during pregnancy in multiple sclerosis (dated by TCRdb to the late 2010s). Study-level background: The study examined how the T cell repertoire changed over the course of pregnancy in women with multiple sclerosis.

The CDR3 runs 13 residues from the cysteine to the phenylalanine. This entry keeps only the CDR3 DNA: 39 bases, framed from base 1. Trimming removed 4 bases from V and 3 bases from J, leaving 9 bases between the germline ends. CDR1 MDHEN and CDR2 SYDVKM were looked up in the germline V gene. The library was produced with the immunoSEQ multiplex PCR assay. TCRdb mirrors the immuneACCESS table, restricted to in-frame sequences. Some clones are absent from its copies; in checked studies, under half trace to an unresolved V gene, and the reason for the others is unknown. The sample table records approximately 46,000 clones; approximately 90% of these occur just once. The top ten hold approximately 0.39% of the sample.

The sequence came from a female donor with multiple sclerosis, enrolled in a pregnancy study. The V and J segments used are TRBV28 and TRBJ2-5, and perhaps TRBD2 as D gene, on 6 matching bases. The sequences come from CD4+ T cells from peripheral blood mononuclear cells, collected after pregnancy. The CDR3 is CASSSGGEETQYF. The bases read TGTGCCAGCAGTTCAGGAGGGGAAGAGACCCAGTACTTC. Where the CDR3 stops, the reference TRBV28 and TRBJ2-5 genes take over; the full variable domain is DVKVTQSSRYLVKRTGEKVFLECVQDMDHENMFWYRQDPGLGLRLIYFSYDVKMKEKGDIPEGYSVSREKKERFSLILESASTNQTSMYLCASSSGGEETQYFGPGTRLLVL.